The T cell receptor (beta chain) described here comes from a study of cytomegalovirus exposure and HLA in healthy donors. Across the study: Out of about 190 million T cells, an earlier analysis found 117 million unique TCR beta sequences in total.

CDR1 and CDR2 from the germline V gene are SNHLY and FYNNEI. There are 15 residues in the CDR3. V lost 1 base, J lost 2 bases, and 9 bases lay in between. General study points: A later analysis showed TCR association rates differing by HLA locus, peaking at DRB1 and lowest at HLA-C. From TCR beta sequences, most subjects' HLA-A and HLA-B alleles were reportedly predicted accurately.

Points on this clone: Its specificity is not known.

This PCR relied on a set of 60 Vbeta primers and 13 Jbeta primers. Libraries were prepared by immunoSEQ multiplex PCR; TCRdb keeps only in-frame clonotypes and omits some of them. The profile shows roughly 120,000 clones, approximately 80% of them singletons. The chain links TRBV2 to TRBJ2-1, with no clear D. The source of this sequence is a man over 45 in good health and CMV-seronegative. Sequenced material: PBMCs. The CDR3 region is CASSEGGLPYNEQFF. DNA of the CDR3: TGTGCCAGCAGTGAAGGAGGTTTGCCCTACAATGAGCAGTTCTTC.